Below are 22 T cell receptor beta chains sequenced from a single sample in a study of CD8 T cells in ankylosing spondylitis. TCRdb called the 5' RACE reads again in MiXCR, with one record for every CDR3 protein. The table includes fewer than 550,000 distinct CDR3 sequences, under 5.5% detected once. No antigen has been identified for these receptors. The study's findings and limits: Roughly eight highly homologous variants formed a TCR beta motif that appeared characteristic of ankylosing spondylitis blood.

Source material: blood, either unsorted or a sorted T cell fraction (not recorded which). The receptor set was obtained from a male donor with ankylosing spondylitis.

This clonotype was counted many times. The J gene is TRBJ2-3, the V gene TRBV20-1; TRBD2 aligns across 10 bases. Germline V gene data show CDR1 as DFQATT and CDR2 as SNEGSKA (reference sequence). The ends lost 6 bases at V and 4 bases at J; junction bases unmatched: 10. This CDR3 is 15 amino acids long. CDR3 DNA sequence: TGCAGTGCACTAGGACTAGCGGCCTCTTCAGATACGCAGTATTTT. Protein sequence: CSALGLAASSDTQYF.

This chain connects TRBV9 to TRBJ2-3, with a weak D call TRBD1 (5 bases). CDR1 is SGDLS and CDR2 is YYNGEE in the germline V gene. Between the trimmed V and J ends, which lost 0 bases and 0 bases, there was a span of 14 bases. This CDR3 has 17 amino acids. CDR3 nucleotide sequence: TGTGCCAGCAGCGTAGCAGGGCCTGGAGCTAGCACAGATACGCAGTATTTT. It specifies CASSVAGPGASTDTQYF.

This clonotype showed up many times. V usage is TRBV18 and J usage is TRBJ1-1, with 8 bases identical to TRBD1. From germline, CDR1 is KGHSH and CDR2 LQKENI. The V gene end was trimmed by 5 bases and the J gene end by 4 bases; junction bases not matched to a gene: 12. The CDR3 runs to 16 residues. CDR3 loop: CASSNTGGKRGTEAFF. The CDR3 coding sequence is TGTGCCAGCTCAAACACAGGGGGGAAGAGGGGCACTGAAGCTTTCTTT.

This clonotype was detected many times. The chain uses TRBV15 and TRBJ1-1; D perhaps matches TRBD1 (6 bases). The CDR3 has 15 amino acids. V lost 2 bases and J 3 bases, leaving 13 bases between the germline ends. The germline V gene encodes CDR1 LNHNV and CDR2 YYDKDF (reference sequence). CDR3 DNA: TGTGCCACCAGCAGATCCAAAGGGGGAGACACTGAAGCTTTCTTT. This codes for CATSRSKGGDTEAFF. The whole variable domain, filled in from reference TRBV15 and TRBJ1-1, reads DAMVIQNPRYQVTQFGKPVTLSCSQTLNHNVMYWYQQKSSQAPKLLFHYYDKDFNNEADTPDNFQSRRPNTSFCFLDIRSPGLGDTAMYLCATSRSKGGDTEAFFGQGTRLTVV.

J is TRBJ2-2 and V is TRBV5-1, with TRBD1 matching 9 bases. The CDR3 consists of 18 residues. Germline assignment: CDR1 SGHRS and CDR2 YFSETQ. V was pared by 1 base and J by 2 bases, with 9 bases of the junction left unmatched. Written as DNA, the CDR3 is TGCGCCAGCAGCTTGACCGGGACAGGGCCACCAAACACCGGGGAGCTGTTTTTT. Its protein is CASSLTGTGPPNTGELFF.

This clonotype was observed a few times. This rearrangement joins TRBV5-1 to TRBJ2-1; a weak D match, TRBD1 (6 bases). V gave up 6 bases and J gave up 5 bases, with 24 bases separating them. The CDR3 has 17 amino acids. Germline CDR1 SGHRS, CDR2 YFSETQ. CDR3 residues: CASMGAVRNVRHNEQFF. DNA for the CDR3: TGCGCCAGCATGGGGGCAGTGAGAAATGTGAGGCACAATGAGCAGTTCTTC.

This clonotype was picked up many times. V is TRBV4-3 and J is TRBJ2-1, with 9 nucleotides matching TRBD2. With V trimmed by 3 bases and J by 7 bases, 7 bases remained unmatched. The germline CDR1 and CDR2 sequences are LGHNA and YSLEER. The CDR3 consists of 15 residues. The CDR3 sequence: CASSQGSGRWNEQFF. The DNA of the CDR3 is TGCGCCAGCAGCCAGGGTAGCGGGAGATGGAATGAGCAGTTCTTC.

This clonotype came up many times. The chain uses TRBV6-2 or TRBV6-3 and TRBJ2-1; no clear D. The CDR3 sequence is 13 residues long. The germline gives CDR1 MNHEY, CDR2 SVGEGT. V was shortened by 6 bases and J by 8 bases, with 14 bases between the two germline ends. CDR3 nucleotide sequence: TGTGCCAGCAGCCGAATGTCCCTTCATGAGCAGTTCTTC. Translation: CASSRMSLHEQFF.

The chain couples TRBV4-1 to TRBJ1-1; D is undetermined. Deletions cut 4 bases from V and 6 bases from J, with 15 bases between. The germline gives CDR1 MGHRA, CDR2 YSYEKL. This CDR3 region has 14 residues. CDR3 loop: CASSPRVAGPEAFF. The CDR3 DNA is TGCGCCAGCAGCCCGCGCGTGGCGGGCCCTGAAGCTTTCTTT.

This clonotype was seen many times. The J gene is TRBJ1-4, the V gene TRBV7-9; TRBD1 is a possible D gene (5 bases). Trimming removed 9 bases at V and 3 bases at J, with 14 bases between. Germline CDR1 SEHNR, CDR2 FQNEAQ (reference sequence). CDR3 length: 14 amino acids. The CDR3 DNA reads as TGTGCCAGTAGCGGGGGGAGAGCTAATGAAAAACTGTTTTTT. It yields the protein CASSGGRANEKLFF.

This clonotype was observed at least ten times. The gene calls are TRBV6-1 and TRBJ2-3; 7 positions match TRBD1. Germline lookup yields CDR1 MNHNS and CDR2 SASEGT. With V trimmed by 6 bases and J by 1 base, 4 bases remained unmatched. CDR3 length: 14 amino acids. The CDR3 is CASRHRGGTDTQYF. In DNA form, the CDR3 reads TGTGCCAGCAGACACAGGGGAGGCACAGATACGCAGTATTTT.

The sample holds many counts of this clonotype. The V call is TRBV4-3, the J call TRBJ2-5; D call uncertain. The CDR3 runs to 16 residues. V was clipped by 0 bases and J by 5 bases, with 16 bases between them. Germline lookup yields CDR1 LGHNA and CDR2 YSLEER. This chain's CDR3 is CASSQDWVGKEETQYF. The CDR3 nucleotides read TGCGCCAGCAGCCAAGATTGGGTAGGGAAGGAGGAGACCCAGTACTTC.

This clonotype was detected many times. The V gene is TRBV6-1, the J gene TRBJ2-1; 8 bases align to TRBD2. V lost 5 bases to trimming and J lost 10 bases; unmatched junction nucleotides: 13. Looked up from germline, CDR1 is MNHNS and CDR2 is SASEGT. The CDR3 loop spans 15 amino acids. The CDR3 here is CASSPTWTSRKEQFF. The CDR3 DNA reads TGTGCCAGCAGTCCGACTTGGACTAGCCGGAAGGAGCAGTTCTTC.

This clonotype occurred many times. The chain is built from TRBV7-8 and TRBJ2-3; TRBD1 matches at 9 bases. The junction had 9 bases not matched to a gene; V was cut back by 5 bases and J by 6 bases. Germline assignment: CDR1 SGHVS and CDR2 FQNEAQ. CDR3 length: 15 amino acids. The CDR3, as DNA: TGTGCCAGCAGCCCGGACAGGGGAAACGTTGATACGCAGTATTTT. Amino acids: CASSPDRGNVDTQYF.

Many counts were recorded for this clonotype. V and J are TRBV5-1 and TRBJ2-7; D unclear. The CDR3 is 14 residues long. V was cut by 2 bases and J by 2 bases, with 11 bases left in between. Germline V gene lookup returns CDR1 SGHRS and CDR2 YFSETQ. DNA for the CDR3: TGCGCCAGCAGCTTATTCGAAGGTACCTACGAGCAGTACTTC. Amino acids: CASSLFEGTYEQYF.

Ten or more counts support this clonotype. V and J are TRBV7-2 and TRBJ1-2; 7 bases are shared with TRBD1. Germline CDR1 SGHTA, CDR2 FQGNSA. CDR3 length equals 14 residues. The J segment lost 4 bases and the V segment lost 5 bases, leaving 7 bases of the junction unmatched. This chain's CDR3 is CASSLRDSSYGYTF. CDR3 in DNA: TGTGCCAGCAGCCTCCGGGACAGCTCCTATGGCTACACCTTC.

At least ten counts were recorded for this clonotype. This chain uses TRBV10-3 with TRBJ2-1; no clear D. Trimming took off 2 bases at V and 7 bases at J, with 15 bases between the two ends. CDR1 and CDR2 (germline): ENHRY, SYGVKD. The CDR3 is 15 residues long. The CDR3, as DNA: TGTGCCATCAGTGAGGGACGGACGGGCTGGAATGAGCAGTTCTTC. This encodes CAISEGRTGWNEQFF.

This clonotype occurred many times. J is TRBJ1-2 and V is TRBV20-1, with 7 nucleotides matching TRBD1. The J segment lost 10 bases and the V segment lost 0 bases, leaving 5 bases of the junction unmatched. This CDR3 has 12 residues. The germline CDR1 and CDR2 sequences are DFQATT and SNEGSKA (reference sequence). The CDR3 nucleotides read TGCAGTGCTAGAGAGTGGGAGGGGGCCTACACCTTC. Translated, it gives CSAREWEGAYTF.

The CDR3 spells CASGHRGSSEAFF. CDR3 nucleotide sequence: TGCGCCAGCGGTCACAGGGGGTCTTCTGAAGCTTTCTTT. V usage is TRBV4-1 and J usage is TRBJ1-1, with 8 nucleotides matching TRBD1. With 8 bases clipped from V and 6 bases from J, the junction kept 8 bases outside the gene matches. Germline values: CDR1 MGHRA, CDR2 YSYEKL. The CDR3 extends over 13 amino acids.

This clonotype was picked up many times. The chain couples TRBV7-3 to TRBJ2-2; 7 nucleotides agree with TRBD1. The germline CDR1 and CDR2 sequences are SGHTA and FQGTGA. The CDR3 is 18 residues long. With V trimmed by 6 bases and J by 1 base, 14 bases remained unmatched. In DNA, the CDR3 is TGTGCCAGCAGTCCAATGGGACAGTCCAGCTGGAACACCGGGGAGCTGTTTTTT. This translates into CASSPMGQSSWNTGELFF.

This clonotype was counted at least ten times. The J gene is TRBJ2-7, the V gene TRBV5-6, with D hard to call. The CDR3 length is 12 residues. Trimming removed 4 bases from V and 4 bases from J, with 9 bases in between. Germline assignment: CDR1 SGHDT and CDR2 YYEEEE. CDR3 amino acids: CASSPGLYEQYF. The CDR3 DNA follows: TGTGCCAGCAGCCCAGGTCTATACGAGCAGTACTTC.

This clonotype was observed many times. The rearrangement joins TRBV27 to TRBJ1-4; D remains unclear. This CDR3 spans 15 amino acids. V was trimmed by 4 bases and J by 7 bases, leaving 16 bases between them. Germline V CDR1 and CDR2: MNHEY, SMNVEV (reference sequence). CDR3 DNA sequence: TGTGCCAGCAGTTATGGTAGGGCGGAAGGTGAAAAACTGTTTTTT. Translating it yields CASSYGRAEGEKLFF.